Shown below are 6 T cell receptor beta chains from a single sample sequenced in a study of shared clonotypes between healthy human individuals. Some clones are missing from TCRdb's copy, which holds only in-frame ones; the method was immunoSEQ multiplex PCR. The repertoire includes millions of clones, around nine tenths of them detected once, and around 0.14% sits in the top ten. Input material: naive CD4+ T cells sorted from blood. Subset defined: CD45RA+ positively selected. These receptors originate from a young man in good health.

V usage is TRBV4-1 and J usage is TRBJ2-7; maybe TRBD1 (5 bases). Germline CDR1 is MGHRA and CDR2 is YSYEKL. V lost 4 bases, J lost 4 bases, and 14 bases lay in between. This CDR3 has 14 residues. This chain's CDR3 is CASSRELGPYEQYF. CDR3 coding DNA: TGCGCCAGCAGCCGAGAGCTGGGGCCATACGAGCAGTACTTC.

The chain uses TRBV2 and TRBJ1-1; D is unclear. CDR1 is SNHLY and CDR2 is FYNNEI in the germline V gene. Trimming stripped 0 bases from V and 3 bases from J, with 2 bases between. The CDR3 is made up of 12 amino acids. CDR3 sequence: CASSEAYTEAFF. The CDR3 DNA sequence: TGTGCCAGCAGTGAAGCTTACACTGAAGCTTTCTTT.

This clone was recorded once. The rearrangement links TRBV30 to TRBJ1-2; D call uncertain. Germline V CDR1 and CDR2: GTSNPN, SVGIG (reference sequence). The length of the CDR3 is 15 residues. Trimming took off 3 bases at V and 4 bases at J, with 18 bases between the two ends. This CDR3 is CAWSAFSEHLYGYTF. The CDR3 DNA sequence: TGTGCCTGGAGCGCATTTTCAGAACACCTCTATGGCTACACCTTC.

The chain is built from TRBV25-1 and TRBJ2-5; 8 bases line up with TRBD1. With the DNA end fitting TRBJ2-7 better, the J assignment may be wrong. The CDR3 is 16 residues long. Germline V lookup: CDR1 MGHDK, CDR2 SYGVNS. Here the CDR3 DNA reads TGTGCCAGCAGTGCATTGGGGACAGGTTACTCCTACGAGCAGTACTTC. This sequence encodes CASSALGTGYSYEQYF.

The chain combines TRBV7-9 with TRBJ2-7, with TRBD1 identical over 10 bases. Trimming took 5 bases from V and 0 from J; bases not matched to a gene: 7. This CDR3 contains 16 residues. The germline V gene has CDR1 SEHNR and CDR2 FQNEAQ (reference sequence). Here the CDR3 DNA reads TGTGCCAGCAGCCTCGGGGGACAGGGGAACTCCTACGAGCAGTACTTC. Its translation: CASSLGGQGNSYEQYF. Filled out from reference TRBV7-9 and TRBJ2-7, the complete variable domain reads DTGVSQNPRHKITKRGQNVTFRCDPISEHNRLYWYRQTLGQGPEFLTYFQNEAQLEKSRLLSDRFSAERPKGSFSTLEIQRTEQGDSAMYLCASSLGGQGNSYEQYFGPGTRLTVT.

This clone has a single count. This CDR3 is CAWSPKGGGNQPQHF. The CDR3 DNA sequence: TGTGCCTGGAGCCCGAAGGGCGGGGGTAATCAGCCCCAGCATTTT. The chain has TRBV30 and TRBJ1-5, with D perhaps matching TRBD1 (5 bases). The germline V and J ends were trimmed by 3 bases and 4 bases, with 16 bases remaining between them. This CDR3 has 15 residues. The germline V gene has CDR1 GTSNPN and CDR2 SVGIG (reference sequence). Looking up the rest from reference TRBV30 and TRBJ1-5 gives the full variable domain: SQTIHQWPATLVQPVGSPLSLECTVEGTSNPNLYWYRQAAGRGLQLLFYSVGIGQISSEVPQNLSASRPQDRQFILSSKKLLLSDSGFYLCAWSPKGGGNQPQHFGDGTRLSIL.